This section outlines one T cell receptor beta chain sequence together with its context. Its antigen is not identified. It was with 60 Vbeta and 13 Jbeta primers that the PCR ran. Some clones are missing from TCRdb's copy, which holds only in-frame ones; the method was immunoSEQ multiplex PCR. The repertoire includes 150,000 to 200,000 clones, about 84% of them detected once, and 4.8% sits in the top ten. The ends were cut back, 0 bases at V and 5 bases at J, with 16 bases in the middle. Germline loops: CDR1 GTSNPN, CDR2 SVGIG (reference sequence). This CDR3 has 16 residues. This sample was included in a study of cytomegalovirus exposure and HLA in healthy donors. General study findings and limits: In a later analysis, the majority of CMV-associated beta chains seemingly showed HLA restriction. Highest at DRB1 and lowest at HLA-C, TCR association rates differed among HLA loci in a later analysis.

The chain links TRBV30 to TRBJ2-2; a weak D match, TRBD2 (6 bases). The source of this sequence is a young man in good health and CMV-seronegative. Sequences were obtained from PBMCs. The CDR3 reads CAWSVSGGTGTGELFF. CDR3 nucleotides: TGTGCCTGGAGTGTATCGGGCGGGACGGGGACCGGGGAGCTGTTTTTT.